The present T cell receptor (beta chain) was sequenced within a study of shared clonotypes between healthy human individuals. Study background: Donors, aged 18 to 49, were a couple of women and a few men. Findings of the study overall: Generally, naive subsets (rather than memory subsets) showed larger estimated richness. Sharing across a handful of donors was seen in 4% to 6.5% of naive CD4 clonotypes.

The assay was immunoSEQ multiplex PCR, and TCRdb's table has in-frame clones only and misses some. The top ten hold approximately 1.1% of the sample, which has about 1.5 million clones, approximately 97% seen once. Concerning this clone: Its antigen is currently unknown.

The sequenced sample was naive CD4+ T cells sorted from blood. Subset here: CD45RA+ positively selected. The clonotype was recovered from a man in his thirties or forties in good health.

The CDR3 loop is CASSRGTRGLPYNEQFF. Written as DNA, the CDR3 is TGTGCCAGCTCACGAGGGACTAGAGGTCTCCCCTACAATGAGCAGTTCTTC. The chain joins TRBV18 to TRBJ2-1, with TRBD2 matching 8 bases. The J segment lost 2 bases and the V segment lost 4 bases, leaving 10 bases of the junction unmatched. This CDR3 has 17 amino acids. The germline V gene encodes CDR1 KGHSH and CDR2 LQKENI. The full variable domain, in which reference TRBV18 and TRBJ2-1 provide the parts outside the CDR3, is NAGVMQNPRHLVRRRGQEARLRCSPMKGHSHVYWYRQLPEEGLKFMVYLQKENIIDESGMPKERFSAEFPKEGPSILRIQQVVRGDSAAYFCASSRGTRGLPYNEQFFGPGTRLTVL.